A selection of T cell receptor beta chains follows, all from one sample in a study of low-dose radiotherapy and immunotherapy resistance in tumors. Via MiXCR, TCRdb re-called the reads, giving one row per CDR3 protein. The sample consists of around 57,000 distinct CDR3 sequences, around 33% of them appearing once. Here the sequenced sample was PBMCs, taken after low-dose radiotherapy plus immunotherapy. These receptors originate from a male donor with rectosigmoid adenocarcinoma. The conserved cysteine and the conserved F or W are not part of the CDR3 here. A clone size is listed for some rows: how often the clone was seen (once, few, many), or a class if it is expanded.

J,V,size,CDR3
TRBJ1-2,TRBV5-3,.,ASSFPGQGVDGYT
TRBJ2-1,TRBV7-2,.,ASSYKGVSYYNEQF
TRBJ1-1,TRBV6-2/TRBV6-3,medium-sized,ASGPGYKSTEAF
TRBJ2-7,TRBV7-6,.,ASSLGTTYEQY
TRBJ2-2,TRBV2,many,ASSRGVVVGELF
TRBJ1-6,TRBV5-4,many,ASSLGDYYNSPLH
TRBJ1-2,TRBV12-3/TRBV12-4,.,ASSPGTDPYGYT
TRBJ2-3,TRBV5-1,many,ASSLTGGPQDTQY
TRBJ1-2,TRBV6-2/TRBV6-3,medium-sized,ASSYSSRGRGLGYT
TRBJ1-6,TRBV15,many,ATSRDRAGPYNSPLH
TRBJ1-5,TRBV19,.,ASSIGATSNQPQH
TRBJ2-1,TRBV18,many,ASSPPLLAGAGSYNEQF
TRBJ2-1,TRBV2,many,ATQGDTSYNEQF
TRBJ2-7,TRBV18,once,ASSRRDSIEQY
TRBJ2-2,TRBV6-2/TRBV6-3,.,ASRASGTGELF
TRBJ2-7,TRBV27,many,ASSPSAGLSYEQY
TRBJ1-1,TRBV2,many,ASRRGTGATEAF
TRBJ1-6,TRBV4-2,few,ASSQEPQGGDYNSPLH
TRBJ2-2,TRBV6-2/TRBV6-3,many,AVYRGKDTGELF
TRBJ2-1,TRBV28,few,ASSPGAGGQQSGGRAYNEQF
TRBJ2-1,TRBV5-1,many,ASSLAGDPYNEQF
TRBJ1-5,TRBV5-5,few,ASSRDGNQPQH
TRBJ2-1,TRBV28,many,ASTPGGSVSPEQF
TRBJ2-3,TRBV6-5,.,ASSYSSTPATDTQY
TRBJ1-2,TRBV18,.,ASAPGTQKNYGYT
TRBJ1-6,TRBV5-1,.,ASSPQQGNSPLH
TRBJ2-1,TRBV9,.,ASSVGRGSSYNEQF
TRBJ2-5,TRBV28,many,ASSLMGSGGGDQY
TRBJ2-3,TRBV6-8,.,ASSYSKSSTDTQY
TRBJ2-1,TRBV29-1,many,SAQGQFNNEQF
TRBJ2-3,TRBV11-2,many,ASSLDTHGLAGGRNTQY